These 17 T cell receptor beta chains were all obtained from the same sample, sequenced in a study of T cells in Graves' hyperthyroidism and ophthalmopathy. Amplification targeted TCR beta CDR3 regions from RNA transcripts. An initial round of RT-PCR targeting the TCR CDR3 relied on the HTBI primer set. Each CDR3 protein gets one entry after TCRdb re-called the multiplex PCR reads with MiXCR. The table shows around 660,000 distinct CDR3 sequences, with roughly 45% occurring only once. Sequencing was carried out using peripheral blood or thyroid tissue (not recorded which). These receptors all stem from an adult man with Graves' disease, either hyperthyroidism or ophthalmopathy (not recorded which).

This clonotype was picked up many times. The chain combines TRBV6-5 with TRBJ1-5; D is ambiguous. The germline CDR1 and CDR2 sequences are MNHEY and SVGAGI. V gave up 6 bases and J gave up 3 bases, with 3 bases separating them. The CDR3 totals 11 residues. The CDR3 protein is CASRANQPQHF. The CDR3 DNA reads TGTGCCAGCAGGGCCAATCAGCCCCAGCATTTT.

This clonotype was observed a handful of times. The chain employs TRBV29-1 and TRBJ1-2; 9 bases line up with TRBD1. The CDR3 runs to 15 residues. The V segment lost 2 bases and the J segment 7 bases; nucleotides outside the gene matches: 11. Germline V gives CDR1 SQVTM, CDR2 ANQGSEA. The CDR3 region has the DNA TGCAGCGTTGAACTCGGGACAGGGCCTCCCTTTGGCTACACCTTC. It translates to CSVELGTGPPFGYTF.

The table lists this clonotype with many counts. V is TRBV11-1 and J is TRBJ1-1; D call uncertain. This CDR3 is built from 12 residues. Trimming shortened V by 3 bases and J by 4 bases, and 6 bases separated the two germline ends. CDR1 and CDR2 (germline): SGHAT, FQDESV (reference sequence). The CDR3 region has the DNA TGTGCCAGCAGCTTTGGCGCCACTGAAGCTTTCTTT. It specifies CASSFGATEAFF.

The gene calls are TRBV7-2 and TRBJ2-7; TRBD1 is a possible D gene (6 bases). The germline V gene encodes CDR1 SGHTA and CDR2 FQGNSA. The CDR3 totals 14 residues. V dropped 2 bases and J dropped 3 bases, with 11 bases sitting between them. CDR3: CASSLRAGDYEQYF. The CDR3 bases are TGTGCCAGCAGCTTAAGGGCAGGGGACTACGAGCAGTACTTC.

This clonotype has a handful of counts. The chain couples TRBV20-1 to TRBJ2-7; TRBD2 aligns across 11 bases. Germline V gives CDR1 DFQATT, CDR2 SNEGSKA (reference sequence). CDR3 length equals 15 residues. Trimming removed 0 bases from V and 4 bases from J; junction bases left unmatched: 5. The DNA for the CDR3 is TGCAGTGCTAGAGAGGCTAGCGGGGGGTTGTACGAGCAGTACTTC. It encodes CSAREASGGLYEQYF.

The CDR3, as DNA: TGTGCCAGCAGTTTGTTTGGCAGGGACGGCTACACCTTC. Its protein product is CASSLFGRDGYTF. The chain recombines TRBV12-3 or TRBV12-4 with TRBJ1-2, with TRBD1 as a possible D gene (5 bases). V lost 3 bases and J lost 8, with 13 bases in between. CDR3 length equals 13 residues.

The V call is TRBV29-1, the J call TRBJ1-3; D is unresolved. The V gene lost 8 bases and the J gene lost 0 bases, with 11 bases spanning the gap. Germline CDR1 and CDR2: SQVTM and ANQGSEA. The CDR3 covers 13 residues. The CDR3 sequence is CSFTGISGNTIYF. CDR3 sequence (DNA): TGCAGCTTCACTGGAATCTCTGGAAACACCATATATTTT.

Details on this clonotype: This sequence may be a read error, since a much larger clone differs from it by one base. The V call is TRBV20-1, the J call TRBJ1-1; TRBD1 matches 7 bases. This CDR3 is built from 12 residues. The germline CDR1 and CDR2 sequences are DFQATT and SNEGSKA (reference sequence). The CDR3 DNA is TGCAGTGCGTCAGGGGGTCGGACTGAAGCTTCCTTT. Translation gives CSASGGRTEASF.

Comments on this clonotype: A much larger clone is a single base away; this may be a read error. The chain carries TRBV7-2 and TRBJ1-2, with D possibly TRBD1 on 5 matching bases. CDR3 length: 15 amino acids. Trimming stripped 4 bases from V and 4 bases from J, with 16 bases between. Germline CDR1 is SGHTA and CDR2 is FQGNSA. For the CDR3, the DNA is TGTGCCAGCAGCTCCGACGGCAGGGCGGCCTATGGCTACACCTTC. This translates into CASSSDGRAAYGYTF. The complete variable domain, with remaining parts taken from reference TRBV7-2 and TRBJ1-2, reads GAGVSQSPSNKVTEKGKDVELRCDPISGHTALYWYRQSLGQGLEFLIYFQGNSAPDKSGLPSDRFSAERTGGSVSTLTIQRTQQEDSAVYLCASSSDGRAAYGYTFGSGTRLTVV.

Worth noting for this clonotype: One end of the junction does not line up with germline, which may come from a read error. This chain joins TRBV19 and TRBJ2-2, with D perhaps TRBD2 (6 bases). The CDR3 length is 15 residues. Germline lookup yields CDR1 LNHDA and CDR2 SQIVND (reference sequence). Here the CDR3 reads CASSSLRPNTGGLFF. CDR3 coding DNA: TGTGCCAGTAGTTCCCTTCGACCGAACACCGGGGGGCTGTTTTTT.

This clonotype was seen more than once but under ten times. The CDR3 loop reads CSAKGPNQPQHF. The CDR3 DNA reads as TGCAGTGCAAAGGGGCCTAATCAGCCCCAGCATTTT. V usage is TRBV20-1 and J usage is TRBJ1-5; perhaps TRBD1 as D (5 bases). The germline V gene encodes CDR1 DFQATT and CDR2 SNEGSKA (reference sequence). The V and J ends lost 6 bases and 4 bases respectively, with 10 bases between them. The CDR3 is 12 residues long.

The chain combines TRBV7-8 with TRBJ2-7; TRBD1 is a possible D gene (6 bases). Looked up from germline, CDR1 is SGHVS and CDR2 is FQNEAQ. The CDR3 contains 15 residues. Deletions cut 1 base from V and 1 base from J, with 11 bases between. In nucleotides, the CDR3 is TGTGCCAGCAGCTTAGAGTTGACAGGATCCTACGAGCAGTACTTC. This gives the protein CASSLELTGSYEQYF.

The CDR3 is CAIARALAETQHF. The CDR3 DNA follows: TGTGCCATCGCCCGGGCCCTAGCGGAGACCCAGCATTTT. V usage is TRBV10-3 and J usage is TRBJ1-5; D is uncertain. The CDR3 totals 13 residues. Germline V gene sequence: CDR1 ENHRY, CDR2 SYGVKD. Trimming cost V 8 bases and J 11 bases, with 19 bases left between them.

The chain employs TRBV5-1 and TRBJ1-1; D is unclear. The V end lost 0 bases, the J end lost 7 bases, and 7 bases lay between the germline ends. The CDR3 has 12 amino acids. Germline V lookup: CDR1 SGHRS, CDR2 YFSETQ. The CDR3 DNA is TGCGCCAGCAGCTTGGATGGTAATGAAGCTTTCTTT. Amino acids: CASSLDGNEAFF.

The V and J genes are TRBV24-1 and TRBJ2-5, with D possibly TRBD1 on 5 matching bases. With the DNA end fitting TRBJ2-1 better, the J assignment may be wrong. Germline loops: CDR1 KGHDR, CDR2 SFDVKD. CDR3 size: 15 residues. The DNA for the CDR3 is TGTGCCACCAGTGATTGGCGTGACAGCTACAATGAGCAGTTCTTC. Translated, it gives CATSDWRDSYNEQFF.

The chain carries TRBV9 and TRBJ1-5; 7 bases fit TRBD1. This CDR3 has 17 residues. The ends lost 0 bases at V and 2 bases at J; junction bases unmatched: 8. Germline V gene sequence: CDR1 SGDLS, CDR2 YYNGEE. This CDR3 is CASSVGGGGAGNQPQHF. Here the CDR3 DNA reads TGTGCCAGCAGCGTAGGGGGAGGGGGCGCGGGCAATCAGCCCCAGCATTTT.

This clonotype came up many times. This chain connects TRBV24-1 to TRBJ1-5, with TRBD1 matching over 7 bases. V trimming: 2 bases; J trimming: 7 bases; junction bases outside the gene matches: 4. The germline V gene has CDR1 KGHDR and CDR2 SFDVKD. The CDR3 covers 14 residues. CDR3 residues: CATSDSRGYQPQHF. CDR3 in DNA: TGTGCCACCAGTGATTCCAGGGGGTACCAGCCCCAGCATTTT.